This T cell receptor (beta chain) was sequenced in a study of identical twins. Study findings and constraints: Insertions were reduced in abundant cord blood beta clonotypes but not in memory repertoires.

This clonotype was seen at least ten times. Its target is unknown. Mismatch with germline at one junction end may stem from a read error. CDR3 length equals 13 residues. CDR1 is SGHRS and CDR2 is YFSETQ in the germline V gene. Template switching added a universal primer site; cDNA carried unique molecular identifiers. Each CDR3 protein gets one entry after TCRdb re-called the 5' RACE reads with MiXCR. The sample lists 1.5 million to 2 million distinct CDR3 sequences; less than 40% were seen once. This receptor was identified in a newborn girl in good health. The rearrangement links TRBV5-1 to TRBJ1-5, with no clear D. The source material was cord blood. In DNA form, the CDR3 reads TGTGCCAGCAGCTTAGGCCCCAATCAGCCCCAGCATTTT. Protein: CASSLGPNQPQHF.